The present entry profiles one T cell receptor (beta chain) with its context. Its antigen is as yet unknown. The entry originates in a study of blood T cells in healthy people across ages. The study's findings and limits: Estimated diversity across one million T cells was deemed an underestimate. Older individuals had lower TCR beta diversity per million T cells (the decline was roughly linear).

Primed by a sample-barcoded 5' primer and a J-beta primer mix, a second PCR proceeded for 7 to 11 cycles. One entry per CDR3 protein, called by TCRdb with MiXCR from the 5' RACE reads. The sample holds about a million distinct CDR3 sequences, around 48% seen once. Sequencing was performed on blood. The origin of this receptor is a man aged 25 to 45 in good health.

This CDR3 is CASSDGTSGSYEQYF. The CDR3 coding sequence is TGTGCCAGCAGTGACGGGACTAGCGGGTCCTACGAGCAGTACTTC. The chain is built from TRBV6-1 and TRBJ2-7, with 12 nucleotides matching TRBD2. V was pared by 3 bases and J by 1 base, with 1 base of the junction left unmatched. Germline assignment: CDR1 MNHNS and CDR2 SASEGT. This CDR3 spans 15 amino acids.